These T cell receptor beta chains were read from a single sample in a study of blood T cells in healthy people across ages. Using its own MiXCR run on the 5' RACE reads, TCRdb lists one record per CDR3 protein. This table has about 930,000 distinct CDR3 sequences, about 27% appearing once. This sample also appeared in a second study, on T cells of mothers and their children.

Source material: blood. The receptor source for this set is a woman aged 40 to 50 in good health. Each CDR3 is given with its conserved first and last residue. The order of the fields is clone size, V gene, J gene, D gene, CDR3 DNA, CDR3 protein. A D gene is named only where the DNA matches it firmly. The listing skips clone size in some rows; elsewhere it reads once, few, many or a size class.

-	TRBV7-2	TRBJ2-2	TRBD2	TGTGCCAGCAGCTCCGGGACTATAGGGGAGCTGTTTTTT	CASSSGTIGELFF
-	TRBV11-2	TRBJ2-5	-	TGTGCCAGCAGCTTAGACGCTGGGGGTGGTGAGACCCAGTACTTC	CASSLDAGGGETQYF
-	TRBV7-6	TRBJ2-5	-	TGTGCCAGCAGCCCCCCAATCGGGGAGACCCAGTACTTC	CASSPPIGETQYF
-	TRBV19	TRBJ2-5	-	TGTGCCAGTAGCGGGACCGGGACATCGGAAGAGACCCAGTACTTC	CASSGTGTSEETQYF
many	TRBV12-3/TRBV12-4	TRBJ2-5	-	TGTGCCAGCAGTTTCGGGGGGCACCAAGAGACCCAGTACTTC	CASSFGGHQETQYF
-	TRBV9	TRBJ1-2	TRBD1	TGTGCCAGCAGCGTAGGGGACAGTAACTATGGCTACACCTTC	CASSVGDSNYGYTF
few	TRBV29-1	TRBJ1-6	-	TGCAGCGTGGCCATACAGGAAGCAGGGTCACCCCTCCACTTT	CSVAIQEAGSPLHF
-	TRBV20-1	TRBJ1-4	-	TGCAGTGCTAGTCTGGCAGGGTCTAATGAAAAACTGTTTTTT	CSASLAGSNEKLFF
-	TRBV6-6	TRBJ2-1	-	TGTGCCAGCAGTTCGACGACGGCTAATGAGCAGTTCTTC	CASSSTTANEQFF
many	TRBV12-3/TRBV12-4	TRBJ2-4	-	TGTGCCAGCAGTTTTTGGGGATGGGGCAGCAAAAACATTCAGTACTTC	CASSFWGWGSKNIQYF
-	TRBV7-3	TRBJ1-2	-	TGTGCCAGCAGCTTAAGCGGGGGCGGATATGGCTGCACCTTC	CASSLSGGGYGCTF
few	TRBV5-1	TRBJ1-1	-	TGTGCCAGCAGCTTGTTAGAGATGAACACTGAAGCTTTCTTT	CASSLLEMNTEAFF
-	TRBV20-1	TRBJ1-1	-	TGCAGTGCTAGAGATTTACGGAAGTTGAACACTGAAGCTTTCTTT	CSARDLRKLNTEAFF
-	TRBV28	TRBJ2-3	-	TGTGCCAGCAGTTTGTGGTCTAGCGGAGCCCAGGGGGCAGATACGCAGTATTTT	CASSLWSSGAQGADTQYF
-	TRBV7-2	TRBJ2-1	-	TGTGCCAGCAGCTTCAACAGGCTCGCTGAGCAGTTCTTC	CASSFNRLAEQFF
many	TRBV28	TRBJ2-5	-	TGTGCCAGCACCGGACAGCAAGAGACCCAGTACTTC	CASTGQQETQYF
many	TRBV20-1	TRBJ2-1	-	TGCAGTGCTAGAGATTTTCAGGATACCTACAATGAGCAGTTCTTC	CSARDFQDTYNEQFF
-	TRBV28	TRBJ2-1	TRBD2	TGTGCCAGCAGTTTGCCCGCGGGGGGGCACAATGAGCAGTTCTTC	CASSLPAGGHNEQFF
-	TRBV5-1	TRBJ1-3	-	TGCGCCAGCAGCTTGGGAGCGTCCGCTGGAAACACCATATATTTT	CASSLGASAGNTIYF
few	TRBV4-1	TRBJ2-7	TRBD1	TGCGCCAGCAGCCAAGCCGGACAGGGGGCGCTCGAGCAGTACTTC	CASSQAGQGALEQYF
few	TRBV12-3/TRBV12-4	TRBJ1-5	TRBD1	TGTGCCGGCAGCCTACAGGGGGCCGGCAATCAGCCCCAGCATTTT	CAGSLQGAGNQPQHF
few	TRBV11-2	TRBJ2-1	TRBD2	TGTGCCAGCAGTCGGGCCGGGAGGTTAAGGGTCCCCCCCGTTGAGAATGAGCAGTTCTTC	CASSRAGRLRVPPVENEQFF
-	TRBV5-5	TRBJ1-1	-	TGTGCCAGCAGCTTGTGGACAGCTTCGAACACTGAAGCTTTCTTT	CASSLWTASNTEAFF
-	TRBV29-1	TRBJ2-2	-	TGCAGCGTTTCAGGGGTAACCGGGGAGCTGTTTTTT	CSVSGVTGELFF
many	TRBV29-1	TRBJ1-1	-	TGCAGCGCCATGGAGGGGAGGGGCACTGAAGCTTTCTTT	CSAMEGRGTEAFF